A selection of T cell receptor beta chains follows, all from one sample in a study of T cell changes during pregnancy in multiple sclerosis. Some clones are missing from TCRdb's copy, which holds only in-frame ones; the method was immunoSEQ multiplex PCR. The sample holds just over 80,000 clones, roughly 96% seen once. The specimen comprised peripheral blood, sampled in the second trimester of pregnancy. The receptors originated from a female donor with multiple sclerosis, enrolled in a pregnancy study. Each CDR3 is given with its conserved first and last residue. The size field is filled for only some rows; it gives once, few, many or a size class.

TRBV10-2	TRBJ2-1	.	CASSGTSGIVGSYNEQFF
TRBV6-5	TRBJ2-1	.	CASSYSTGMVWFF
TRBV19	TRBJ2-2	.	CASTPLDRDTGELFF
TRBV5-1	TRBJ2-1	.	CASSLRGTSGSNEQFF
TRBV27	TRBJ1-2	once	CASSLRGVANYGYTF
TRBV30	TRBJ1-2	.	CAWSGARAYGYTF
TRBV7-9	TRBJ2-3	.	CASSPLTGTSTDTQYF
TRBV18	TRBJ2-1	.	CASSPQGLAGGNEQFF
TRBV11-2	TRBJ2-7	.	CASSLASGLAYEQYF
TRBV5-1	TRBJ2-7	.	CASSATTSTYEQYF
TRBV11-2	TRBJ1-1	.	CASSLVGWEGSDTEAFF
TRBV4-2	TRBJ2-1	.	CASSQEFDNEQFF
TRBV11-2	TRBJ2-6	.	CASSLLGTVFSGANVLTF
TRBV28	TRBJ2-7	.	CASSSSGTGVRGQYF
TRBV29-1	TRBJ2-1	.	CSVVPLGQGRCLF
TRBV28	TRBJ2-1	.	CATMGTSYNEQFF
TRBV7-2	TRBJ2-7	.	CASRPRLADFYEQYF
TRBV19	TRBJ1-2	.	CASRTQGNYGYTF
TRBV28	TRBJ2-1	.	CASRRPGQGYNEQFF
TRBV4-1	TRBJ1-2	.	CASSQSRNGYTF
TRBV27	TRBJ2-2	.	CATIATANTGELFF
TRBV5-3	TRBJ1-4	.	CARSLEGRATNEKLFF
TRBV7-2	TRBJ2-3	.	CASSLGRSGSTDTQYF
TRBV19	TRBJ1-1	.	CASSSGNLLTEAFF
TRBV30	TRBJ2-5	.	CAWSDRGWYQETQYF
TRBV2	TRBJ1-5	.	CTDREEWGNQPQHF
TRBV5-1	TRBJ2-3	.	CASSLASTDTQYF
TRBV5-4	TRBJ2-2	.	CASSLGGQGTAGELFF
TRBV5-1	TRBJ2-7	.	CASNGQDSYEQYF
TRBV12-5	TRBJ2-2	.	CASGLVIFPPGQGRRLGTGELFF
TRBV5-1	TRBJ2-2	.	CASSLRGQGAGELFF
TRBV13	TRBJ1-5	.	CASSLRGLKPQHF
TRBV29-1	TRBJ1-5	.	CSVATGDHQPQHF
TRBV19	TRBJ1-1	few	CASSRDRAGNTEAFF
TRBV13	TRBJ2-7	.	CASRGTGQTGVYEQYF
TRBV10-3	TRBJ1-4	.	CAISEDLNGNEKLFF
TRBV4-2	TRBJ1-3	.	CASSLLSGQGNTIYF
TRBV30	TRBJ2-7	.	CAWSVRQGEREQYF
TRBV18	TRBJ1-1	.	CASSPLGGTEAFF
TRBV29-1	TRBJ2-1	.	CSVSTPRLGLEGYQFF